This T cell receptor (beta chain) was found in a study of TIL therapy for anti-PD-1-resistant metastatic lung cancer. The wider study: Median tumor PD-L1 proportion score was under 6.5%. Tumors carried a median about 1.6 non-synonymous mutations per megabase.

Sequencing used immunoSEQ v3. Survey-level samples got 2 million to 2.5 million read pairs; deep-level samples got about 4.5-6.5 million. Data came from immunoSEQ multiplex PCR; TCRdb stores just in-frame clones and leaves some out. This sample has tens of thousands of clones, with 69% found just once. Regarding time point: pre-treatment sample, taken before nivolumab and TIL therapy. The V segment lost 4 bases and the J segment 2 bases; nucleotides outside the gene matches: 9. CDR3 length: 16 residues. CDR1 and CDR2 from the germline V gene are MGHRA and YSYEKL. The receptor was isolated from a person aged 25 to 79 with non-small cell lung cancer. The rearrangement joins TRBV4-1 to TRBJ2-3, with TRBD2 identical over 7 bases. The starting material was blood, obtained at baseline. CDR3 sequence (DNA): TGCGCCAGCAGCCGCGGAAGAGCGGGACCCACAGATACGCAGTATTTT. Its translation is CASSRGRAGPTDTQYF.